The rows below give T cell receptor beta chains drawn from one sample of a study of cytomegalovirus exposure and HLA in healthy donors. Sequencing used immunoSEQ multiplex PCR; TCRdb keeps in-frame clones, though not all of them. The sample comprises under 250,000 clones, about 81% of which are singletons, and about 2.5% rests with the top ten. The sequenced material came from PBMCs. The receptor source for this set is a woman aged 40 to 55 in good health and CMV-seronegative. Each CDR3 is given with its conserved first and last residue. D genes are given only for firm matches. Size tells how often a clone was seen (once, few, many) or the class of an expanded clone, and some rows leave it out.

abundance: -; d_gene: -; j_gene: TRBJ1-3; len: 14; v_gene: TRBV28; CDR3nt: TGTGCCAGCAGACAGGGTTTCTCTGGAAACACCATATATTTT; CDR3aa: CASRQGFSGNTIYF
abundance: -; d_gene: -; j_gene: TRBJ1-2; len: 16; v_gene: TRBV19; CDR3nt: TGTGCCAGTAGTGGAAGCGGGCACCGAGCTAACTATGGCTACACCTTC; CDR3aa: CASSGSGHRANYGYTF
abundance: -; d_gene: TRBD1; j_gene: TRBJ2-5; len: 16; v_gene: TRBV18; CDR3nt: TGTGCCAGCTCACCACTCCCGCAGGGGGCCGGAGAGACCCAGTACTTC; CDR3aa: CASSPLPQGAGETQYF
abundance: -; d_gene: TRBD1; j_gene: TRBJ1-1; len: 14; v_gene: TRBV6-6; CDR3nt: TGTGCCAGCAGTTATTCGGACAGGGGCACTGAAGCTTTCTTT; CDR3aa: CASSYSDRGTEAFF
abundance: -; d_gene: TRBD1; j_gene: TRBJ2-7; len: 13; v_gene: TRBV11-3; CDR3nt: TGTGCCAGCAGCACGGGACAGCACTACGAGCAGTACTTC; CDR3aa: CASSTGQHYEQYF
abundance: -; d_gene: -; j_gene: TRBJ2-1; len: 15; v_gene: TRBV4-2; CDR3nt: TGTGCCAGCAGCCAGGATAAAACTAGTTACAATGAGCAGTTCTTC; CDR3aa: CASSQDKTSYNEQFF
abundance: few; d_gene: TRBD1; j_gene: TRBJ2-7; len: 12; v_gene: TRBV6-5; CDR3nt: TGTGCCAGCAGGGGACAGGACTACGAGCAGTACTTC; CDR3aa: CASRGQDYEQYF
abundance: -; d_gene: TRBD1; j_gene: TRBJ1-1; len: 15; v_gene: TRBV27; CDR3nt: TGTGCCAGCAACCAACAGGGGCCAGGGGGCGCTGAAGCTTTCTTT; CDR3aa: CASNQQGPGGAEAFF
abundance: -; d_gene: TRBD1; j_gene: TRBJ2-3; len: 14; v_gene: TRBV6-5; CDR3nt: TGTGCCACCGGATTGACAGGGGGAACAGATACGCAGTATTTT; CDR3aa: CATGLTGGTDTQYF
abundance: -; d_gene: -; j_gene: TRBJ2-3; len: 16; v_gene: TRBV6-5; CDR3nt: TGTGCCAGCAGTTCCCAGGGGTGGCGGAGCACAGATACGCAGTATTTT; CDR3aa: CASSSQGWRSTDTQYF
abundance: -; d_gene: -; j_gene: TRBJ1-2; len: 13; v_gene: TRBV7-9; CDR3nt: TGTGCCAGCAGCTTAGTTATGAACTATGGCTACACCTTC; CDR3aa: CASSLVMNYGYTF
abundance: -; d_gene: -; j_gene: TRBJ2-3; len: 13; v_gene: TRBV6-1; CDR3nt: TGTGCCAGCAGTGGTAGCAGCACAGATACGCAGTATTTT; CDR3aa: CASSGSSTDTQYF
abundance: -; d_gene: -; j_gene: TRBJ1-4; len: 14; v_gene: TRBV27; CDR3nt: TGTGCCAGCACGGGGGGTTGGGATAAAGAAAAACTGTTTTTT; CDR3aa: CASTGGWDKEKLFF
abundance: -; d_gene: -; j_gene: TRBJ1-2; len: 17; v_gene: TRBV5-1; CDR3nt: TGCGCCAGCAGCTTGGAAAATCAACCGGGATCCAACTATGGCTACACCTTC; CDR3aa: CASSLENQPGSNYGYTF
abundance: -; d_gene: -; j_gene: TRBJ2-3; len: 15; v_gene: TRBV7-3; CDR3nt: TGTGCCAGCAGCTGGACTGGGTCTCGGGGAGATACGCAGTATTTT; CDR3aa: CASSWTGSRGDTQYF
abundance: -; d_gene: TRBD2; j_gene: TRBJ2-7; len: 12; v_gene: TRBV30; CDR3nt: TGTGCCTGGACTAGCGGGACCTACGAGCAGTACTTC; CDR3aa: CAWTSGTYEQYF
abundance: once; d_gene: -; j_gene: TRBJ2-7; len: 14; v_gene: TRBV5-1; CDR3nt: TGCGCCAGCAGCTTCTCCGGGGTCCCCTACGAGCAGTACTTC; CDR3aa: CASSFSGVPYEQYF
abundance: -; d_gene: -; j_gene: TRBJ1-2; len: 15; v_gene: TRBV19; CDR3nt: TGTGCCAGTCTCGAGGGCGCCGGCCTACAATATGGCTACACCTTC; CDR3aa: CASLEGAGLQYGYTF
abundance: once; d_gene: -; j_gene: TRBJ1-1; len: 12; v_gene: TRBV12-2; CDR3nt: TGTGCAAGTCTCCAATCAACAGGGCCAGCTTTCTTT; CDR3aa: CASLQSTGPAFF
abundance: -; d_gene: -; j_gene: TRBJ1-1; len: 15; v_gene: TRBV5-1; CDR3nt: TGCGCCAGCAGCTTGGGAGCGGGAGTGAGGACTGAAGCTTTCTTT; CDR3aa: CASSLGAGVRTEAFF
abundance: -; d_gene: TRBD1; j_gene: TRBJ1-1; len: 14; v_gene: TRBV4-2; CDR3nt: TGTGCCAGCAGCCAAGATAGGGGGCACCGGGAAGCTTTCTTT; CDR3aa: CASSQDRGHREAFF
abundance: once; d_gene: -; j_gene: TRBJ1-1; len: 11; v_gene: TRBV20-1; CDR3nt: TGCAGTGCTACAACAGGGTATCAAGCTTTCTTT; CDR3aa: CSATTGYQAFF
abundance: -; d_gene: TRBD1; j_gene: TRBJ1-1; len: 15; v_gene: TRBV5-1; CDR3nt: TGCGCCAGCAGCTTGGTGGGGACAGGGAACACTGAAGCTTTCTTT; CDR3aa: CASSLVGTGNTEAFF
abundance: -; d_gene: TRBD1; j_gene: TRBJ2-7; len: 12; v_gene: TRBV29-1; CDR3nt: TGCAGCGTTACAGGGGCCTCCTACGAGCAGTACTTC; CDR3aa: CSVTGASYEQYF
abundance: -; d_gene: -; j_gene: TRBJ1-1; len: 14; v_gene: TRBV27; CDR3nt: TGTGCCAGCAGTTTATCAGCCCCCGTTGGTGAAGCTTTCTTT; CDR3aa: CASSLSAPVGEAFF
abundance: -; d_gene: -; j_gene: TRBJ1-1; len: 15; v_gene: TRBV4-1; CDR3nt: TGCGCCAGCAGCCAAGGGTATGGGCCGTTCACTGAAGCTTTCTTT; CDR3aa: CASSQGYGPFTEAFF
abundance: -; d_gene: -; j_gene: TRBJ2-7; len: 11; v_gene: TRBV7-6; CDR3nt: TGTGCCAGCAGCTTCAGCGACGAGCAGTACTTC; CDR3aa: CASSFSDEQYF
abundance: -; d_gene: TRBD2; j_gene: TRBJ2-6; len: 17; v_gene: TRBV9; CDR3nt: TGTGCCAGCAGCGGGGGACTAGCGGTTCCTGGGGCCAACGTCCTGACTTTC; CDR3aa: CASSGGLAVPGANVLTF
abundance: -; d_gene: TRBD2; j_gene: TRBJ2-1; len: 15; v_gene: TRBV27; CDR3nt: TGTGCCAGCAGTTTATTCCCTAGCGGGAGCCATGAGCAGTTCTTC; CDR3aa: CASSLFPSGSHEQFF
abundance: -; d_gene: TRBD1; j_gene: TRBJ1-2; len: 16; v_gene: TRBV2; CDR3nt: TGTGCCAGCATTTCATCGGGACAGGGAATATATTTCGGCTACACCTTC; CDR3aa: CASISSGQGIYFGYTF
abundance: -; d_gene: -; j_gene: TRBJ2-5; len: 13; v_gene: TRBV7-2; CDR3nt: TGTGCCAGCAGCTCGAGTTTCCAAGAGACCCAGTACTTC; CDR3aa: CASSSSFQETQYF
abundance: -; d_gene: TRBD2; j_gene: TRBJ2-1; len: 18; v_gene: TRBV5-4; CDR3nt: TGTGCCAGCAGCGGGTATGGGCGAGCGGGGGACTCCTACAATGAGCAGTTCTTC; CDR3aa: CASSGYGRAGDSYNEQFF
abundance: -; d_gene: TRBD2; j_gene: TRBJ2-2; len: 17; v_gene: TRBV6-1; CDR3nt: TGTGCCAGCAGTGAAGACGGGACTAGCGTGAACACCGGGGAGCTGTTTTTT; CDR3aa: CASSEDGTSVNTGELFF
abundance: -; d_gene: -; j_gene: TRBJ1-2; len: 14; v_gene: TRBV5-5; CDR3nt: TGTGCCAGCAGCTTCACCAGTCAGATTTATGGCTACACCTTC; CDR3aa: CASSFTSQIYGYTF
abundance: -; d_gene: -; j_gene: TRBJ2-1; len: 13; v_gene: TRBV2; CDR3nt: TGTGCCAGCAGTGGGCAGGGTTACAATGAGCAGTTCTTC; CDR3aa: CASSGQGYNEQFF